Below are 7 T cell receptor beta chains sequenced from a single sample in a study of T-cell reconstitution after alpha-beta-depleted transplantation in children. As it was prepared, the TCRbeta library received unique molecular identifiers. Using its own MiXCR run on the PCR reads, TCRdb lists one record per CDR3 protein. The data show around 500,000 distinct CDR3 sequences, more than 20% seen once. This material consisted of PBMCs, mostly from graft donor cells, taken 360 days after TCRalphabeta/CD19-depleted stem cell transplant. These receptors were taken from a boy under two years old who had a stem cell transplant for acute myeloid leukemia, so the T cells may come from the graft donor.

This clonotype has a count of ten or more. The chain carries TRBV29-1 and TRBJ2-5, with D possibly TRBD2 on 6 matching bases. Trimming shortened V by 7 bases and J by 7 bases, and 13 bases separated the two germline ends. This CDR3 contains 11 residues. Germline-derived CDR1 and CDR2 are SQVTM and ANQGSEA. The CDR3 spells CSGDSHGTQYF. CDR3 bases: TGCAGCGGGGACTCACACGGGACCCAGTACTTC.

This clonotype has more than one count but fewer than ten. CDR3 sequence reads: CSARVTTGGNIQYF. The CDR3 DNA follows: TGCAGTGCTAGAGTGACCACGGGGGGAAACATTCAGTACTTC. The chain joins TRBV20-1 to TRBJ2-4, with TRBD2 matching over 7 bases. Germline V gene lookup returns CDR1 DFQATT and CDR2 SNEGSKA (reference sequence). V shed 1 base and J 6 bases; nucleotides not matched to a gene: 6. The CDR3 has 14 residues.

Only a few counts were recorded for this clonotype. CDR3 sequence: CASSFSGTRRADTQYF. The CDR3 region has the DNA TGTGCCAGCAGCTTCAGCGGAACAAGGAGGGCAGATACGCAGTATTTT. The gene calls are TRBV7-2 and TRBJ2-3; D may be TRBD2 (6 bases). V lost 3 bases, J lost 4 bases, and 17 bases lay in between. CDR3 length: 16 residues. The germline gives CDR1 SGHTA, CDR2 FQGNSA. Filled out from reference TRBV7-2 and TRBJ2-3, the complete variable domain reads GAGVSQSPSNKVTEKGKDVELRCDPISGHTALYWYRQSLGQGLEFLIYFQGNSAPDKSGLPSDRFSAERTGGSVSTLTIQRTQQEDSAVYLCASSFSGTRRADTQYFGPGTRLTVL.

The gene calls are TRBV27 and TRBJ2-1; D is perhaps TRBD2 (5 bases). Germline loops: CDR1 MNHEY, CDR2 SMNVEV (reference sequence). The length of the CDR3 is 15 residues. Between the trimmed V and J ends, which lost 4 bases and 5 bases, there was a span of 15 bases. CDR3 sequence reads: CASSSRRTGDNEQFF. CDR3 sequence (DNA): TGTGCCAGCAGTTCCCGGCGCACCGGGGACAATGAGCAGTTCTTC.

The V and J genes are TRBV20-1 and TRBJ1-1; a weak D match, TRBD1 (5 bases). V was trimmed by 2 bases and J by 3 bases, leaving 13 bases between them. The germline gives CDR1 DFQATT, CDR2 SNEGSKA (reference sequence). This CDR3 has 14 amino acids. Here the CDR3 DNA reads TGCAGTGCTAGAAGGGGTGAGAGGGACACTGAAGCTTTCTTT. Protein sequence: CSARRGERDTEAFF.

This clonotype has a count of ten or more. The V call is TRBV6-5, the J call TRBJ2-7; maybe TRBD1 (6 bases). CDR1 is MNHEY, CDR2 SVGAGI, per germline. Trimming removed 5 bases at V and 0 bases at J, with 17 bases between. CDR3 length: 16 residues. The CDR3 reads CASSRGPGTNSYEQYF. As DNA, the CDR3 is TGTGCCAGCAGTAGGGGCCCCGGGACAAACTCCTACGAGCAGTACTTC.

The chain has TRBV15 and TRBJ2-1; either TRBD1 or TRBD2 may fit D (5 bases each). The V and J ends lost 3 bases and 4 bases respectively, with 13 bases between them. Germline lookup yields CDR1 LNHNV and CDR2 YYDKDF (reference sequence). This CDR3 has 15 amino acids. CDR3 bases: TGTGCCACCAGCAGTAGTTTGGGGGTTTACAATGAGCAGTTCTTC. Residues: CATSSSLGVYNEQFF. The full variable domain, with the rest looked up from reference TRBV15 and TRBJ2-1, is DAMVIQNPRYQVTQFGKPVTLSCSQTLNHNVMYWYQQKSSQAPKLLFHYYDKDFNNEADTPDNFQSRRPNTSFCFLDIRSPGLGDTAMYLCATSSSLGVYNEQFFGPGTRLTVL.